A selection of T cell receptor beta chains follows, all from one sample in a study of cytomegalovirus exposure and HLA in healthy donors. Assay used: immunoSEQ multiplex PCR; TCRdb lists only in-frame clones, some missing. The sample contains roughly 34,000 clones, about 67% of which appear only once. Source material: PBMCs. The source of these receptors is a middle-aged man in good health and CMV-seropositive. The CDR3 runs from the conserved cysteine through the conserved F or W. Fields, in order: J gene, clone size, V gene, D gene, CDR3 length, CDR3 DNA, CDR3 protein. D genes are given only for firm matches. Size tells how often a clone was seen (once, few, many) or the class of an expanded clone, and some rows leave it out.

TRBJ1-5 | - | TRBV2 | TRBD1 | 17 | TGTGCCAGCAGTGAAGTGCAGGGGGCTAATAGCAATCAGCCCCAGCATTTT | CASSEVQGANSNQPQHF
TRBJ1-1 | - | TRBV7-2 | - | 14 | TGTGCCAGCAGCTTAGGGCTAGGGGGCACTGAAGCTTTCTTT | CASSLGLGGTEAFF
TRBJ1-1 | - | TRBV7-9 | - | 13 | TGTGCCAGCAGCTTCGGCGGGAACACTGAAGCTTTCTTT | CASSFGGNTEAFF
TRBJ2-1 | - | TRBV5-1 | TRBD2 | 17 | TGCGCCAGCAGACAACTAGCGGGGGGGAGCTCCTACAATGAGCAGTTCTTC | CASRQLAGGSSYNEQFF
TRBJ2-5 | - | TRBV5-6 | - | 16 | TGTGCCAGCAGCCCCTTCGGGATACGGGGAATGGAGACCCAGTACTTC | CASSPFGIRGMETQYF
TRBJ2-7 | - | TRBV5-1 | TRBD1 | 14 | TGCGCCAGCAGCAGCTCGGGACAGATCTACGAGCAGTACTTC | CASSSSGQIYEQYF
TRBJ2-2 | - | TRBV7-2 | TRBD2 | 16 | TGTGCCAGCAGCTTTAGCGGGGGGCGCCACACCGGGGAGCTGTTTTTT | CASSFSGGRHTGELFF
TRBJ2-7 | - | TRBV19 | - | 13 | TGTGCCAGTAGTATTACCGAAGGGGACGAGCAGTACTTC | CASSITEGDEQYF
TRBJ1-2 | - | TRBV30 | TRBD1 | 14 | TGTGCCTGTCCTTTCCGGGACAGCAACTATGGCTACACCTTC | CACPFRDSNYGYTF
TRBJ1-6 | - | TRBV21-1 | - | 15 | TGTGCCAGCAGCAAAAAGACAGGGAATAATTCACCCCTCCACTTT | CASSKKTGNNSPLHF
TRBJ2-1 | few | TRBV6-4 | - | 13 | TGTGCCAGCAGTGAGGGGAGCTACAATGAGCAGTTCTTC | CASSEGSYNEQFF
TRBJ1-2 | - | TRBV7-2 | TRBD1 | 13 | TGTGCCAGCAGCTTTCAGGGGGCGTTTGGCTACACCTTC | CASSFQGAFGYTF
TRBJ2-2 | few | TRBV7-3 | TRBD1 | 16 | TGTGCCAGCACCCTAGGGGGCCCCTTAAACACCGGGGAGCTGTTTTTT | CASTLGGPLNTGELFF
TRBJ2-4 | few | TRBV9 | TRBD1 | 16 | TGTGCCAGCAGCGAGCGACAGGGCCTAGCCAAAAACATTCAGTACTTC | CASSERQGLAKNIQYF
TRBJ2-2 | - | TRBV5-1 | - | 15 | TGCGCCAGCAGCCCCCAGACAGGCAAGGCCGGGGAGCTGTTTTTT | CASSPQTGKAGELFF
TRBJ1-2 | - | TRBV5-1 | - | 13 | TGCGCCAGCAGCCAAGACAGGAACTATGGCTACACCTTC | CASSQDRNYGYTF
TRBJ2-5 | few | TRBV9 | - | 18 | TGTGCCAGCAGCGTAGGTGGGGCGGGACCCCCGTACCAAGAGACCCAGTACTTC | CASSVGGAGPPYQETQYF
TRBJ1-6 | - | TRBV5-1 | - | 17 | TGCGCCAGCAGCTTGGATTTACAGGTGCCCTATAATTCACCCCTCCACTTT | CASSLDLQVPYNSPLHF
TRBJ2-1 | few | TRBV4-2 | - | 19 | TGTGCCAGCAGCCAAGATCCGATCGGGGGGCCCCTCTCCTACAATGAGCAGTTCTTC | CASSQDPIGGPLSYNEQFF
TRBJ2-1 | few | TRBV18 | TRBD1 | 16 | TGTGCCAGCTCACTCGGCCGGGACAGCTCCTACAATGAGCAGTTCTTC | CASSLGRDSSYNEQFF
TRBJ2-2 | - | TRBV6-1 | TRBD1 | 15 | TGTGCCAGCAGCGCCGGGACAGGGTTCTCCTGGGAGCTGTTTTTT | CASSAGTGFSWELFF
TRBJ1-1 | once | TRBV9 | - | 17 | TGTGCCAGCAGGAAGTCGTGGGGGCCCCATAAGAACACTGAAGCTTTCTTT | CASRKSWGPHKNTEAFF
TRBJ2-5 | - | TRBV25-1 | - | 15 | TGTGCCAGCAGTGAATACCGGACAGAGAAAGAGACCCAGTACTTC | CASSEYRTEKETQYF
TRBJ1-2 | once | TRBV19 | - | 12 | TGTGCCAGTAGTCGACCGGGGGGTGGCTACACCTTC | CASSRPGGGYTF
TRBJ2-1 | few | TRBV6-5 | TRBD1 | 15 | TGTGCCAGCTCAACGGGGGACAGGTGGACCAATGAGCAGTTCTTC | CASSTGDRWTNEQFF
TRBJ1-6 | few | TRBV5-4 | - | 17 | TGTGCCAGCAGCTTGGTTCCCGGGAGCTCCTATAATTCACCCCTCCACTTT | CASSLVPGSSYNSPLHF
TRBJ2-3 | once | TRBV7-9 | - | 14 | TGTGCCAGCAGCTTGAGTTTCGAGACAGATACGCAGTATTTT | CASSLSFETDTQYF
TRBJ2-7 | few | TRBV19 | - | 13 | TGTGCCAGTAGTGTACAGGGTACCTACGAGCAGTACTTC | CASSVQGTYEQYF
TRBJ1-3 | - | TRBV18 | - | 15 | TGTGCCAGCTCAAACCCCGGGACAAAAAGAAACACCATATATTTT | CASSNPGTKRNTIYF
TRBJ2-3 | - | TRBV28 | - | 15 | TGTGCCAGCAGTTTGGGCAGGTTAAGCACAGATACGCAGTATTTT | CASSLGRLSTDTQYF
TRBJ2-3 | - | TRBV11-2 | - | 15 | TGTGCCAGCAGCCGGACGACAGATATCACAGATACGCAGTATTTT | CASSRTTDITDTQYF
TRBJ2-1 | - | TRBV29-1 | TRBD1 | 16 | TGCAGCGTTGACTCTTTGGGGGACAGGGAGGCTCGTGAGCAGTTCTTC | CSVDSLGDREAREQFF
TRBJ1-1 | - | TRBV7-3 | TRBD1 | 13 | TGTGCCAGCAACAGGGGATTCGGCACTGAAGCTTTCTTT | CASNRGFGTEAFF
TRBJ2-1 | - | TRBV6-5 | - | 16 | TGTGCCAGCAGTTACTCCTGGGCAGTTTCCAACAATGAGCAGTTCTTC | CASSYSWAVSNNEQFF
TRBJ2-3 | - | TRBV10-3 | - | 15 | TGTGCCATCAGTGGGGGGGAGGTGAGCGCAGATACGCAGTATTTT | CAISGGEVSADTQYF
TRBJ2-7 | - | TRBV7-3 | - | 13 | TGTGCCAGCAGCTCCGTAGGTGGGCGCGAGCAGTACTTC | CASSSVGGREQYF